Below, 13 T cell receptor beta chains from the same sample are listed, as sequenced in a study of T-cell reconstitution after alpha-beta-depleted transplantation in children. Preparing the TCRbeta library involved the use of unique molecular identifiers. TCRdb processed the PCR reads anew with MiXCR; each CDR3 protein has one entry. The table lists fewer than 400,000 distinct CDR3 sequences, approximately 20% of them singletons. The sequenced sample was PBMCs, mostly from graft donor cells, obtained 180 days after TCRalphabeta/CD19-depleted stem cell transplant. These receptors were collected from a male patient under 18 who had a stem cell transplant for acute lymphoblastic leukemia, so the T cells may come from the graft donor.

This clonotype was seen only a few times. This chain connects TRBV3-1 to TRBJ1-1; 11 bases map to TRBD1. This CDR3 contains 17 residues. Germline V gene data show CDR1 as LGHDT and CDR2 as YNNKEL (reference sequence). With V trimmed by 5 bases and J by 1 base, 9 bases remained unmatched. CDR3 DNA: TGTGCCAGCAGCGACGACTGGACAGGGGGCGCGAACACTGAAGCTTTCTTT. It yields the protein CASSDDWTGGANTEAFF. The whole variable domain, filled in from reference TRBV3-1 and TRBJ1-1, reads DTAVSQTPKYLVTQMGNDKSIKCEQNLGHDTMYWYKQDSKKFLKIMFSYNNKELIINETVPNRFSPKSPDKAHLNLHINSLELGDSAVYFCASSDDWTGGANTEAFFGQGTRLTVV.

V is TRBV7-3 and J is TRBJ2-2, with D perhaps TRBD1 or TRBD2 (5 bases each). The CDR3 totals 15 residues. V was trimmed by 0 bases and J by 7 bases, leaving 12 bases between them. The germline gives CDR1 SGHTA, CDR2 FQGTGA. The CDR3 is CASSLTLWDGGELFF. The CDR3 region has the DNA TGTGCCAGCAGCTTAACTCTGTGGGACGGCGGGGAGCTGTTTTTT.

The CDR3 region has the DNA TGTGCCAGCAGCCAAGTTGGAGACATCCGGGATACGCAGTATTTT. As protein: CASSQVGDIRDTQYF. V is TRBV3-1 and J is TRBJ2-3; unclear D gene. Between the trimmed V and J ends, which lost 1 base and 6 bases, there was a span of 14 bases. The CDR3 has 15 amino acids. Germline V gives CDR1 LGHDT, CDR2 YNNKEL (reference sequence).

The CDR3 spells CSVPGQGGYEQYF. The CDR3 nucleotides are TGCAGCGTTCCGGGACAGGGGGGATACGAGCAGTACTTC. The genes are TRBV29-1 and TRBJ2-7; the match to TRBD1 covers 11 bases. The CDR3 totals 13 residues. The germline V gene encodes CDR1 SQVTM and CDR2 ANQGSEA. Trimming at V came to 5 bases and at J to 4 bases, leaving 4 bases not matched to a gene.

This clonotype was counted only a few times. The chain joins TRBV27 to TRBJ2-1; 8 bases fit TRBD2. Germline assignment: CDR1 MNHEY and CDR2 SMNVEV (reference sequence). The CDR3 extends over 15 amino acids. V was pared by 10 bases and J by 8 bases, with 16 bases of the junction left unmatched. CDR3: CATLPGLDPGDEQFF. In nucleotides, the CDR3 is TGTGCCACCCTTCCGGGACTAGACCCAGGCGATGAGCAGTTCTTC.

This clonotype was observed a handful of times. V and J are TRBV7-3 and TRBJ2-3; D remains ambiguous. Trimming removed 5 bases from V and 2 bases from J, with 8 bases in between. CDR3 size: 13 residues. The germline V gene has CDR1 SGHTA and CDR2 FQGTGA. The CDR3 protein is CASSVTFTDTQYF. The CDR3 DNA reads as TGTGCCAGCAGCGTGACATTCACAGATACGCAGTATTTT.

The chain employs TRBV7-9 and TRBJ2-1, with TRBD2 identical over 11 bases. V shed 5 bases, J shed 3 bases, and the junction held 9 bases outside the gene matches. The CDR3 totals 17 residues. Germline V gene lookup returns CDR1 SEHNR and CDR2 FQNEAQ (reference sequence). The CDR3 DNA reads TGTGCCAGCAGCCGTAGACTAGCGGGACAGGGCTACAATGAGCAGTTCTTC. Translation gives CASSRRLAGQGYNEQFF.

CDR3 sequence: CASRRLAGGSYNEQFF. DNA for the CDR3: TGTGCCAGCAGGCGACTAGCGGGAGGGTCCTACAATGAGCAGTTCTTC. The V gene is TRBV3-1, the J gene TRBJ2-1, with 14 bases that match TRBD2. Germline values: CDR1 LGHDT, CDR2 YNNKEL (reference sequence). CDR3 size: 16 residues. The V gene end was trimmed by 6 bases and the J gene end by 1 base; junction bases not matched to a gene: 2.

CDR3 coding DNA: TGCGCCAGCAGTGACCGGTTCCACGAGCAGTACTTC. It translates to CASSDRFHEQYF. The chain uses TRBV10-1 and TRBJ2-7, with unresolved D. The V gene lost 3 bases and the J gene lost 5 bases, with 8 bases spanning the gap. This CDR3 has 12 amino acids. The germline V gene encodes CDR1 WNHNN and CDR2 SYGVQD (reference sequence).

In its sample, this clonotype was seen a few times. V gene TRBV21-1 combines with J gene TRBJ2-2; TRBD1 is the table's D call and was not checked against the DNA. TRBV21-1 is a known pseudogene. This CDR3 has 15 amino acids. CDR3 nucleotides: TGTGCCAGCAAGTCAGGGACAGGGCTCGGCGGGGAGCTGTTTTTT. It specifies CASKSGTGLGGELFF.

This clonotype was counted only a few times. J is TRBJ2-7 and V is TRBV29-1; 9 bases are a match to TRBD2. The CDR3 extends over 15 amino acids. From germline, CDR1 is SQVTM and CDR2 ANQGSEA. V gave up 0 bases and J gave up 5 bases; unmatched junction bases: 8. The CDR3 loop reads CSVEEVTSGRNEQYF. The CDR3 DNA reads as TGCAGCGTTGAAGAGGTGACCAGCGGGAGGAACGAGCAGTACTTC.

This clonotype was counted between two and nine times. The rearrangement links TRBV12-3 or TRBV12-4 to TRBJ1-2; D might be TRBD1 (5 bases). Deletions cut 6 bases from V and 8 bases from J, with 13 bases between. The CDR3 has 12 residues. CDR3 nucleotides: TGTGCCAGCAGCCCCGGGACGATCGGCTACACCTTC. Its translation: CASSPGTIGYTF.

The table lists this clonotype with a few counts. The gene calls are TRBV12-3 or TRBV12-4 and TRBJ2-1; the match to TRBD2 covers 10 bases. J lost 6 bases, V lost 5 bases, and 4 bases had no gene match. The CDR3 length is 14 residues. Here the CDR3 DNA reads TGTGCCAGCAGTAAGGGACTAGCGCCCAATGAGCAGTTCTTC. Translating gives CASSKGLAPNEQFF.